This T cell receptor beta chain is drawn from a study of blood T cell repertoires in COVID-19. As for the study in general: The samples span acute and convalescent COVID-19 from the United States, Italy and Spain.

Original data processing: The authors estimated nucleated cell counts from reference gene primer amplification. The repertoire was sequenced with immunoSEQ multiplex PCR; TCRdb's copy has only in-frame clones and lacks some. V, J and clone size reflect that table, while D and trimming were determined from the DNA. The data contain some 240,000 clones, 75% to 90% of them singletons. There are a few counts of this clone. This study enrolled people aged about 18 to 100 from roughly 24 US geographic areas. Germline CDR1 reads LNHDA; CDR2 reads SQIVND (reference sequence). The CDR3 has 17 amino acids. The ends were cut back, 7 bases at V and 8 bases at J, with 24 bases in the middle.

The source of this sequence is a woman in her thirties or forties with acute COVID-19. The sequenced material came from PBMCs or T cells enriched from blood (not recorded which). The chain joins TRBV19 to TRBJ1-6; the D is unclear. The CDR3 region is CASTQNVGPWEYSPLHF. The CDR3 nucleotides read TGTGCCAGTACCCAAAACGTCGGGCCCTGGGAGTATTCACCCCTCCACTTT.